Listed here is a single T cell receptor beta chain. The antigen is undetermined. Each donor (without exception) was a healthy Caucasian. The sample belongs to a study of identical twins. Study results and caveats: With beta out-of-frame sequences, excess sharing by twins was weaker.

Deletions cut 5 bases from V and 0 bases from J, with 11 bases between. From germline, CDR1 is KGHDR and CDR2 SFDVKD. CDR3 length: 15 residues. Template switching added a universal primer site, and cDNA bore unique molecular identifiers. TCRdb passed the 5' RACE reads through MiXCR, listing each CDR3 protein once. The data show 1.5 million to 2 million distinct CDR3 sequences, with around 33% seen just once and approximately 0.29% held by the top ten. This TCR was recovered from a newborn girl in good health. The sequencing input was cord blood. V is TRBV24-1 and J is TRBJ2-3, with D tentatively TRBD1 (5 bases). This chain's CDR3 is CATSGDRRSTDTQYF. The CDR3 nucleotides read TGTGCCACCAGTGGTGACAGAAGAAGCACAGATACGCAGTATTTT.